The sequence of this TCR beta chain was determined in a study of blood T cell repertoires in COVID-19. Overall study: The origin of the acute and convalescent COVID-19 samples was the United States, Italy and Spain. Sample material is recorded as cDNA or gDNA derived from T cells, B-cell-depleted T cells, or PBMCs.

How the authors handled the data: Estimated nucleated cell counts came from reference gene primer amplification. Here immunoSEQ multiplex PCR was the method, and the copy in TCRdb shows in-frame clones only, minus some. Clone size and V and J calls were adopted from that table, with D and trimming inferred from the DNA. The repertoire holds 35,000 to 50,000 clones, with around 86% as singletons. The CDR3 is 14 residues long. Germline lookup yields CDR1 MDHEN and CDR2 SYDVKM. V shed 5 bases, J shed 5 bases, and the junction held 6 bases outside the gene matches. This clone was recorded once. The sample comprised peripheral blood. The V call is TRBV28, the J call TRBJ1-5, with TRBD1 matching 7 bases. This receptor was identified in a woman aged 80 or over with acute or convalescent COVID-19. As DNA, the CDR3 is TGTGCCAGCAGTCTCAGGGGGGATCATCAGCCCCAGCATTTT. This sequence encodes CASSLRGDHQPQHF.